The following is a T cell receptor (beta chain) sequence with its context. Antigen: not known. The PCR ran on 60 Vbeta and 13 Jbeta primers. Generated by immunoSEQ multiplex PCR, the TCRdb table keeps only in-frame clones and is missing some. The sample has about 120,000 clones, about 80% seen once. This CDR3 is built from 15 residues. Germline V CDR1 and CDR2: MNHEY, SMNVEV (reference sequence). V was cut by 4 bases and J by 7 bases, with 14 bases left in between. The record originates from a study of cytomegalovirus exposure and HLA in healthy donors. Findings of the study overall: A further, later analysis showed that HLA-associated TCR beta chains (compared with equally common others) were more clonally expanded. Reports credit the classifier with highly specific, highly sensitive diagnosis of cytomegalovirus status. 164 TCR beta chains were listed as cytomegalovirus-associated.

The source material was PBMCs. The origin of this receptor is a female donor in good health and CMV-seropositive. The chain links TRBV27 to TRBJ1-6; D uncertain. The chain's CDR3 is CASSSGYPPNSPLHF. CDR3 DNA sequence: TGTGCCAGCAGTTCCGGTTACCCGCCGAATTCACCCCTCCACTTT.